These 26 T cell receptor beta chains were sequenced from one sample in a study of human T cells and chemical hapten exposure. Using its own MiXCR run on the RACE reads, TCRdb lists one record per CDR3 protein. Here the sample spans 35,000 to 50,000 distinct CDR3 sequences, more than 9% being singletons. The sample's time point: pre-sensitization, week 0. Regarding treatment: therapeutic diphenylcyclopropenone sensitization with weekly scalp DPC. Sequenced material: whole blood, taken in connection with sensitization to the hapten diphenylcyclopropenone (DPC). Receptors originate from a man aged 30-40 years with alopecia areata. Some clones in this sample may be carry-over from other donors' samples.

This clonotype was detected many times. This sequence joins TRBV6-6 and TRBJ2-1; no clear D gene. The CDR3 is made up of 12 amino acids. V was cut by 5 bases and J by 9 bases, with 11 bases left in between. Per germline, CDR1 MNHNY and CDR2 SVGAGI (reference sequence). The CDR3 here is CASSPFFGEQFF. CDR3 coding DNA: TGTGCCAGCAGTCCTTTTTTCGGTGAGCAGTTCTTC.

This clonotype was seen only a few times. The chain carries TRBV7-6 and TRBJ1-1; D may be TRBD1 (5 bases). Looked up from germline, CDR1 is SGHVS and CDR2 is FNYEAQ. V dropped 5 bases and J dropped 5 bases, with 24 bases sitting between them. The CDR3 loop spans 17 amino acids. The CDR3 DNA reads TGTGCCAGCAGCCAAAAAATATCCGGGACTAGGGTAACTGAAGCTTTCTTT. Its translation is CASSQKISGTRVTEAFF.

Many counts were recorded for this clonotype. The J gene is TRBJ1-1, the V gene TRBV18; D is perhaps TRBD1 (6 bases). CDR1 and CDR2 from the germline V gene are KGHSH and LQKENI. The CDR3 is 12 residues long. The germline V and J ends were trimmed by 1 base and 6 bases, with 6 bases remaining between them. The CDR3, as DNA: TGTGCCAGCTCACCACGGACAGCTGAAGCTTTCTTT. As protein: CASSPRTAEAFF.

This clonotype came up many times. The V and J genes are TRBV9 and TRBJ2-2, with TRBD1 as a possible D gene (5 bases). CDR3 length: 15 amino acids. The V and J ends lost 2 bases and 7 bases respectively, with 15 bases between them. Germline V gene data show CDR1 as SGDLS and CDR2 as YYNGEE. This CDR3 reads CASSVKTEYRGELFF. CDR3 sequence (DNA): TGTGCCAGCAGCGTGAAGACAGAGTATCGCGGGGAGCTGTTTTTT. The whole variable domain, filled in from reference TRBV9 and TRBJ2-2, reads DSGVTQTPKHLITATGQRVTLRCSPRSGDLSVYWYQQSLDQGLQFLIQYYNGEERAKGNILERFSAQQFPDLHSELNLSSLELGDSALYFCASSVKTEYRGELFFGEGSRLTVL.

The V call is TRBV7-3, the J call TRBJ2-5; D assignment may be TRBD1 or TRBD2 (6 bases each). V was cut by 5 bases and J by 7 bases, with 20 bases left in between. This CDR3 comprises 15 residues. Germline V gives CDR1 SGHTA, CDR2 FQGTGA. Here the CDR3 reads CASSPSGGQGGTQYF. For the CDR3, the DNA is TGTGCCAGCAGCCCGAGTGGGGGGCAGGGAGGGACCCAGTACTTC.

This clonotype was detected a few times. The chain employs TRBV18 and TRBJ2-3; 7 bases align to TRBD2. The CDR3 has 14 residues. With V trimmed by 4 bases and J by 1 base, 2 bases remained unmatched. The germline gives CDR1 KGHSH, CDR2 LQKENI. In DNA form, the CDR3 reads TGTGCCAGCTCACTTCTAGCGGGCACAGATACGCAGTATTTT. It codes for CASSLLAGTDTQYF.

The chain has TRBV11-1 and TRBJ1-2; 8 positions agree with TRBD1. From germline, CDR1 is SGHAT and CDR2 FQDESV (reference sequence). This CDR3 comprises 16 residues. J was trimmed by 3 bases and V by 6 bases; bases with no gene match: 12. The CDR3 nucleotides are TGTGCCAGCAGTTCAACTCGACAGGGGTTTGACTATGGCTACACCTTC. It encodes CASSSTRQGFDYGYTF.

This clonotype was recorded many times. V gene TRBV7-9 combines with J gene TRBJ2-3; TRBD2 agrees at 9 bases. The V gene end was trimmed by 7 bases and the J gene end by 0 bases; junction bases not matched to a gene: 2. CDR1 and CDR2 from the germline V gene are SEHNR and FQNEAQ (reference sequence). CDR3 length: 14 residues. The CDR3 nucleotides read TGTGCCAGCACTAGCGGGGCGAGCACAGATACGCAGTATTTT. Protein sequence: CASTSGASTDTQYF.

This clonotype was detected a few times. The V call is TRBV10-1, the J call TRBJ2-5, with TRBD2 matching over 13 bases. The junction had 5 bases not matched to a gene; V was cut back by 5 bases and J by 2 bases. Germline values: CDR1 WNHNN, CDR2 SYGVQD (reference sequence). The CDR3 contains 16 residues. For the CDR3, the DNA is TGCGCCAGCAGTTGGGCGACTAGCGGGGGGCAAGAGACCCAGTACTTC. It encodes CASSWATSGGQETQYF.

This clonotype has a handful of counts. This chain links TRBV9 with TRBJ2-1, with a tentative D call TRBD2 (5 bases). The CDR3 covers 11 residues. CDR1 and CDR2 (germline): SGDLS, YYNGEE. This chain's CDR3 is CVGPGDNEQFF. The CDR3 bases are TGTGTCGGTCCCGGGGACAATGAGCAGTTCTTC.

The CDR3: CASTLARFGRTSAVSDEQFF. Written as DNA, the CDR3 is TGTGCCAGCACCCTGGCCCGCTTCGGACGGACTAGCGCCGTCAGCGATGAGCAGTTCTTC. V usage is TRBV7-8 and J usage is TRBJ2-1; 9 bases align to TRBD2. V lost 7 bases and J lost 8; bases outside the gene matches: 27. Germline V gene data show CDR1 as SGHVS and CDR2 as FQNEAQ. The CDR3 spans 20 residues.

The table lists this clonotype with a few counts. The chain carries TRBV12-3 or TRBV12-4 and TRBJ1-4; D is unclear. Between the trimmed V and J ends, which lost 5 bases and 12 bases, there was a span of 10 bases. The CDR3 has 11 residues. In DNA form, the CDR3 reads TGTGCCAGCAGTCCCGGCTACCAACTGTTTTTT. It yields the protein CASSPGYQLFF.

This clonotype has only a few counts. The chain links TRBV7-8 to TRBJ1-1; no clear D gene. CDR3 length equals 16 residues. CDR1 is SGHVS, CDR2 FQNEAQ, per germline. The V end lost 2 bases, the J end lost 0 bases, and 13 bases lay between the germline ends. The CDR3 reads CASSLRAGPMNTEAFF. The CDR3 DNA sequence: TGTGCCAGCAGCTTAAGGGCAGGACCGATGAACACTGAAGCTTTCTTT.

This clonotype has ten or more counts. V and J are TRBV7-2 and TRBJ2-5, with 12 bases identical to TRBD2. The V segment lost 2 bases and the J segment 0 bases; nucleotides outside the gene matches: 4. Germline lookup yields CDR1 SGHTA and CDR2 FQGNSA. CDR3 length: 17 residues. CDR3 DNA sequence: TGTGCCAGCAGCTTATCTAGCGGGGGGGTAAACCAAGAGACCCAGTACTTC. The encoded protein is CASSLSSGGVNQETQYF.

This clonotype has just a few counts. The V gene is TRBV14, the J gene TRBJ1-1; no clear D gene. Germline V gene data show CDR1 as SGHDN and CDR2 as FVKESK. V lost 2 bases to trimming and J lost 4 bases, with 5 bases between them. The length of the CDR3 is 12 residues. The CDR3 reads CASSQLSTEAFF. In DNA form, the CDR3 reads TGTGCCAGCAGCCAATTATCCACTGAAGCTTTCTTT.

This chain links TRBV7-2 with TRBJ1-1; no firm D call. Germline lookup yields CDR1 SGHTA and CDR2 FQGNSA. V lost 1 base and J lost 10, with 13 bases in between. The CDR3 has 13 residues. This CDR3 reads CASSLDWMGRAFF. In DNA form, the CDR3 reads TGTGCCAGCAGCTTAGATTGGATGGGCCGAGCTTTCTTT.

This clonotype was recorded at least ten times. The V call is TRBV18, the J call TRBJ2-5; 7 bases are shared with TRBD1. The CDR3 has 14 amino acids. Germline values: CDR1 KGHSH, CDR2 LQKENI. The V and J ends lost 3 bases and 2 bases, in that order; junction bases with no gene match: 3. The CDR3 DNA reads TGTGCCAGCTCACCCCCGACAGGGCAAGAGACCCAGTACTTC. Its protein product is CASSPPTGQETQYF.

The genes are TRBV9 and TRBJ2-2; D unresolved. Germline V lookup: CDR1 SGDLS, CDR2 YYNGEE. The CDR3 contains 12 residues. V was pared by 1 base and J by 7 bases, with 5 bases between. The CDR3 DNA is TGTGCCAGCAGCGTACTGGTCGGGGAGCTGTTTTTT. It encodes CASSVLVGELFF.

This clonotype was counted between two and nine times. CDR3 sequence (DNA): TGCAGTGCTAGACAGGGTCTAGGGAATTCACCCCTCCACTTT. Its translation: CSARQGLGNSPLHF. The chain uses TRBV20-1 and TRBJ1-6; maybe TRBD1 (5 bases). Germline-derived CDR1 and CDR2 are DFQATT and SNEGSKA (reference sequence). With 2 bases removed from V and 7 bases from J, the gap between germline ends came to 12 bases. CDR3 length equals 14 residues.

This clonotype has a count of ten or more. The chain joins TRBV12-3 or TRBV12-4 to TRBJ1-5, with D possibly matching TRBD1 (6 bases). V shed 6 bases and J shed 4 bases, with 13 bases lying between them. CDR3 length: 14 amino acids. CDR3 sequence (DNA): TGTGCCAGCAGGCCACGACAGGCAAATCAGCCCCAGCATTTT. Protein product: CASRPRQANQPQHF.

This clonotype was counted only a few times. The chain uses TRBV9 and TRBJ2-2; no clear D. CDR1 is SGDLS, CDR2 YYNGEE, per germline. The V gene lost 0 bases and the J gene lost 6 bases, with 3 bases spanning the gap. The CDR3 runs 12 residues. This chain's CDR3 is CASSVDAGELFF. The CDR3, as DNA: TGTGCCAGCAGCGTAGACGCCGGGGAGCTGTTTTTT.

This clonotype was observed a handful of times. The chain carries TRBV6-2 or TRBV6-3 and TRBJ2-7; 7 bases agree with TRBD2. V lost 2 bases to trimming and J lost 2 bases; unmatched junction nucleotides: 3. Germline V gene data show CDR1 as MNHEY and CDR2 as SVGEGT. The CDR3 runs to 14 residues. The chain's CDR3 is CASSYGGSTYEQYV. The CDR3 nucleotides are TGTGCCAGCAGTTACGGCGGGAGTACCTACGAGCAGTACGTC.

This clonotype was detected ten times or more. V usage is TRBV2 and J usage is TRBJ2-4; 9 bases align to TRBD1. Trimming cost V 6 bases and J 4 bases; bases outside gene matches: 4. This CDR3 has 14 amino acids. Germline V gives CDR1 SNHLY, CDR2 FYNNEI. The CDR3 DNA is TGTGCCAGCAGCGGGGGACAGGGAAAAAACATTCAGTACTTC. As protein: CASSGGQGKNIQYF.

Many counts were recorded for this clonotype. V usage is TRBV11-2 and J usage is TRBJ1-5, with D perhaps TRBD1 (5 bases). The CDR3 consists of 16 residues. Per germline, CDR1 SGHAT and CDR2 FQNNGV. Trimming pared 1 base from V and 1 base from J, leaving 11 bases between. CDR3 sequence reads: CASSLAGASSNQPQHF. DNA of the CDR3: TGTGCCAGCAGCTTAGCTGGGGCGTCCAGCAATCAGCCCCAGCATTTT.

A few counts support this clonotype. This chain links TRBV2 with TRBJ2-2; maybe TRBD2 (6 bases). The CDR3 covers 15 residues. CDR1 and CDR2 (germline): SNHLY, FYNNEI. V lost 3 bases and J lost 2, with 10 bases in between. CDR3 region: CASSEAGYNTGELFF. DNA of the CDR3: TGTGCCAGCAGTGAGGCGGGGTATAACACCGGGGAGCTGTTTTTT.

In its sample, this clonotype was seen many times. This chain links TRBV7-6 with TRBJ2-3; 10 bases map to TRBD2. From germline, CDR1 is SGHVS and CDR2 FNYEAQ. J gave up 0 bases and V 3 bases, and 0 bases lay outside the gene matches. This CDR3 comprises 15 residues. CDR3 nucleotides: TGTGCCAGCAGCTTTAGCGGGGGGAGCACAGATACGCAGTATTTT. Amino acid sequence: CASSFSGGSTDTQYF.